These T cell receptor beta chains were read from a single sample in a study of identifying expanded T cells in peripheral blood. Using immunoSEQ multiplex PCR, the repertoire was profiled, and TCRdb retains in-frame clones only, with some absent. Of 100,000 or so clones in the sample, around 88% were seen once. Sample: blood. The source of these receptors is a person aged 18 to 70 in good health. CDR3s include the opening cysteine and the closing phenylalanine or tryptophan. Fields, in order: J gene, clone size, D gene, V gene, CDR3 protein, CDR3 DNA. A D gene is named only where the DNA matches it firmly. Clone size is stated in some rows and not others, as once, few, many or a class when expanded.

j_gene: TRBJ2-3
abundance: NA
d_gene: TRBD2
v_gene: TRBV5-4
CDR3aa: CASNWAGGISDTQYF
CDR3nt: TGTGCCAGCAACTGGGCGGGGGGGATTTCAGATACGCAGTATTTT

j_gene: TRBJ2-1
abundance: NA
d_gene: NA
v_gene: TRBV5-6
CDR3aa: CASSGYGGYNEQFF
CDR3nt: TGTGCCAGCAGCGGGTACGGCGGCTACAATGAGCAGTTCTTC

j_gene: TRBJ2-5
abundance: NA
d_gene: NA
v_gene: TRBV6-6
CDR3aa: CASSYGVIQETQYF
CDR3nt: TGTGCCAGCAGTTACGGTGTCATACAAGAGACCCAGTACTTC

j_gene: TRBJ1-2
abundance: NA
d_gene: NA
v_gene: TRBV7-2
CDR3aa: CASSLASGPNYGYTF
CDR3nt: TGTGCCAGCAGCTTAGCATCGGGCCCTAACTATGGCTACACCTTC

j_gene: TRBJ1-4
abundance: NA
d_gene: NA
v_gene: TRBV25-1
CDR3aa: CASSDSGQGGEKLFF
CDR3nt: TGTGCCAGCAGTGATTCCGGCCAAGGGGGTGAAAAACTGTTTTTT

j_gene: TRBJ2-1
abundance: NA
d_gene: NA
v_gene: TRBV5-4
CDR3aa: CASSLTRGGHNERQFF
CDR3nt: TGTGCCAGCAGCCTCACCAGGGGGGGACACAATGAGCGGCAGTTCTTC

j_gene: TRBJ1-6
abundance: few
d_gene: TRBD1
v_gene: TRBV9
CDR3aa: CASSDGTGGLTLHF
CDR3nt: TGTGCCAGCAGTGACGGGACAGGGGGCCTCACCCTCCACTTT

j_gene: TRBJ2-2
abundance: NA
d_gene: TRBD2
v_gene: TRBV2
CDR3aa: CASSAGLAGNTGELFF
CDR3nt: TGTGCCAGCAGCGCGGGACTAGCGGGCAACACCGGGGAGCTGTTTTTT

j_gene: TRBJ2-1
abundance: NA
d_gene: TRBD1
v_gene: TRBV5-1
CDR3aa: CASSTGQEYNEQFF
CDR3nt: TGCGCCAGCAGCACGGGACAGGAGTACAATGAGCAGTTCTTC

j_gene: TRBJ1-1
abundance: NA
d_gene: TRBD1
v_gene: TRBV5-1
CDR3aa: CASRGTGDTEAFF
CDR3nt: TGCGCCAGCAGAGGGACAGGGGACACTGAAGCTTTCTTT

j_gene: TRBJ1-1
abundance: NA
d_gene: TRBD1
v_gene: TRBV2
CDR3aa: CASLRGSGHPWARAFF
CDR3nt: TGTGCCAGCCTCAGGGGGTCTGGCCATCCCTGGGCTCGGGCTTTCTTT

j_gene: TRBJ2-2
abundance: NA
d_gene: NA
v_gene: TRBV10-2
CDR3aa: CASRPQGTGELFF
CDR3nt: TGCGCCAGCAGACCCCAGGGCACCGGGGAGCTGTTTTTT

j_gene: TRBJ2-3
abundance: NA
d_gene: TRBD1
v_gene: TRBV27
CDR3aa: CASSPRQGMGTDTQYF
CDR3nt: TGTGCCAGCAGTCCGAGACAGGGAATGGGCACAGATACGCAGTATTTT

j_gene: TRBJ2-7
abundance: NA
d_gene: NA
v_gene: TRBV27
CDR3aa: CASSFQGSYEQYF
CDR3nt: TGTGCCAGCAGTTTTCAGGGTTCCTACGAGCAGTACTTC

j_gene: TRBJ2-2
abundance: NA
d_gene: TRBD1
v_gene: TRBV7-6
CDR3aa: CASSSRTGQYTGELFF
CDR3nt: TGTGCCAGCAGCTCCAGGACAGGGCAGTACACCGGGGAGCTGTTTTTT

j_gene: TRBJ2-2
abundance: NA
d_gene: TRBD2
v_gene: TRBV7-3
CDR3aa: CASSHVASGEANTGELFF
CDR3nt: TGTGCCAGCAGCCACGTGGCTAGCGGGGAAGCGAACACCGGGGAGCTGTTTTTT

j_gene: TRBJ1-2
abundance: NA
d_gene: NA
v_gene: TRBV5-1
CDR3aa: CASRPTPVNYGYTF
CDR3nt: TGCGCCAGTCGCCCCACGCCGGTTAACTATGGCTACACCTTC

j_gene: TRBJ1-1
abundance: NA
d_gene: NA
v_gene: TRBV19
CDR3aa: CASSMDSNTEAFF
CDR3nt: TGTGCCAGTAGTATGGACAGTAACACTGAAGCTTTCTTT

j_gene: TRBJ2-5
abundance: NA
d_gene: TRBD2
v_gene: TRBV4-1
CDR3aa: CASSLRVAGGQETQYF
CDR3nt: TGCGCCAGCAGCCTCCGGGTAGCGGGGGGGCAAGAGACCCAGTACTTC

j_gene: TRBJ1-3
abundance: NA
d_gene: NA
v_gene: TRBV7-6
CDR3aa: CASSYVGNTIYF
CDR3nt: TGTGCCAGCAGCTATGTTGGAAACACCATATATTTT

j_gene: TRBJ1-3
abundance: NA
d_gene: NA
v_gene: TRBV18
CDR3aa: CASSPLGPSSGNTIYF
CDR3nt: TGTGCCAGCTCACCCCTCGGGCCTAGCTCTGGAAACACCATATATTTT

j_gene: TRBJ1-5
abundance: NA
d_gene: NA
v_gene: TRBV6-1
CDR3aa: CASRGTQEQPQHF
CDR3nt: TGTGCCAGCAGGGGGACACAAGAACAGCCCCAGCATTTT

j_gene: TRBJ2-3
abundance: NA
d_gene: NA
v_gene: TRBV30
CDR3aa: CAWSASEVRDTQYF
CDR3nt: TGTGCCTGGAGCGCTTCAGAAGTCAGAGATACGCAGTATTTT

j_gene: TRBJ2-5
abundance: NA
d_gene: NA
v_gene: TRBV7-6
CDR3aa: CASSFAGYQETQYF
CDR3nt: TGTGCCAGCAGCTTTGCCGGGTACCAAGAGACCCAGTACTTC

j_gene: TRBJ2-7
abundance: NA
d_gene: NA
v_gene: TRBV30
CDR3aa: CAWSVGAGDYEQYF
CDR3nt: TGTGCCTGGAGTGTAGGGGCTGGGGACTACGAGCAGTACTTC

j_gene: TRBJ1-2
abundance: NA
d_gene: TRBD1
v_gene: TRBV5-1
CDR3aa: CASSARDSGAPLSF
CDR3nt: TGCGCCAGCAGCGCGCGGGACAGCGGGGCGCCCCTCTCCTTC

j_gene: TRBJ2-7
abundance: NA
d_gene: NA
v_gene: TRBV7-2
CDR3aa: CASSSRRGYEQYF
CDR3nt: TGTGCCAGCAGCTCACGGAGGGGATACGAGCAGTACTTC

j_gene: TRBJ2-1
abundance: NA
d_gene: NA
v_gene: TRBV28
CDR3aa: CASSFPPQGHSYNEQFF
CDR3nt: TGTGCCAGCAGTTTCCCCCCCCAGGGGCACTCCTACAATGAGCAGTTCTTC

j_gene: TRBJ1-1
abundance: NA
d_gene: NA
v_gene: TRBV15
CDR3aa: CATSNLRAGNTEAFF
CDR3nt: TGTGCCACCAGCAACCTCAGGGCAGGGAACACTGAAGCTTTCTTT

j_gene: TRBJ2-3
abundance: NA
d_gene: NA
v_gene: TRBV4-2
CDR3aa: CASSPRWGFTDTQYF
CDR3nt: TGTGCCAGCAGCCCGAGGTGGGGGTTCACAGATACGCAGTATTTT

j_gene: TRBJ2-7
abundance: NA
d_gene: TRBD1
v_gene: TRBV15
CDR3aa: CATSSGTGESYEQYF
CDR3nt: TGTGCCACCAGCAGCGGGACAGGGGAATCCTACGAGCAGTACTTC

j_gene: TRBJ1-5
abundance: once
d_gene: NA
v_gene: TRBV7-8
CDR3aa: CASSSDRVSGPQHF
CDR3nt: TGTGCCAGCAGCTCCGACCGGGTCTCCGGGCCCCAGCATTTT

j_gene: TRBJ1-1
abundance: NA
d_gene: NA
v_gene: TRBV5-1
CDR3aa: CASSSYRDTGEAFF
CDR3nt: TGCGCCAGCAGCTCCTACAGGGACACGGGTGAAGCTTTCTTT

j_gene: TRBJ1-2
abundance: few
d_gene: NA
v_gene: TRBV5-8
CDR3aa: CASSLWVFYGYTF
CDR3nt: TGTGCCAGCAGCTTGTGGGTCTTCTATGGCTACACCTTC

j_gene: TRBJ1-5
abundance: NA
d_gene: NA
v_gene: TRBV7-2
CDR3aa: CASSLRGGGDQPQHF
CDR3nt: TGTGCCAGCAGCTTAAGGGGCGGTGGTGATCAGCCCCAGCATTTT